This T cell receptor (beta chain) was found in a study of blood T cells in healthy people across ages. Overall study: Template switching retrieved approximately one barcoded beta molecule for each two T cells.

The second PCR ran roughly 7 to 12 cycles with a sample-barcoded 5' primer and J-beta primers. The template-switch adaptor, which had 12 random nucleotides, put a tag on each cDNA molecule. TCRdb reanalysed the 5' RACE reads using MiXCR and keeps one entry per CDR3 protein. In the table there are 1.8 million or so distinct CDR3 sequences, 39% of which are singletons. Researchers isolated at least 6 million PBMCs per sample. This clonotype was detected once. The germline gives CDR1 MGHRA, CDR2 YSYEKL. There are 16 residues in the CDR3. The V segment lost 5 bases and the J segment 5 bases; nucleotides outside the gene matches: 15.

Sequencing was performed on blood. V gene TRBV4-1 combines with J gene TRBJ2-7; 7 bases are a match to TRBD2. The source is a human donor in good health. This chain's CDR3 is CASSTVLSGRRDEQYF. DNA for the CDR3: TGCGCCAGCAGCACTGTCCTCTCCGGGAGGCGAGACGAGCAGTACTTC.